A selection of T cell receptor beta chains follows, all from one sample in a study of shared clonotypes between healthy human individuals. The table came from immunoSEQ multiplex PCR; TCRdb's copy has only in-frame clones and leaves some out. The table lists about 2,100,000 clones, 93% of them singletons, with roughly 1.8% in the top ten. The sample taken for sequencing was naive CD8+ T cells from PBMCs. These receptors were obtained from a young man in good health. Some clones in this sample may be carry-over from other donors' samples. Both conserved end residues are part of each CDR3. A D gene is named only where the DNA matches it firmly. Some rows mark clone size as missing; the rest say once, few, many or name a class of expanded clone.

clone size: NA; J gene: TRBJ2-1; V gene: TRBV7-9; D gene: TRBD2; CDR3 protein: CASSSPVREATNNEQFF; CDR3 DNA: TGTGCCAGCAGCTCCCCTGTGCGGGAGGCTACCAACAATGAGCAGTTCTTC
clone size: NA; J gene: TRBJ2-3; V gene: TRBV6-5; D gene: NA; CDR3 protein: CASRTARTDTQYF; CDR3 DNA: TGTGCCAGCAGGACAGCGCGCACAGATACGCAGTATTTT
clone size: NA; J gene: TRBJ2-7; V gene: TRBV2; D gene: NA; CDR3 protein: CASSEDRRVEGASNEQYF; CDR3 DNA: TGTGCCAGCAGTGAAGATCGCAGGGTAGAAGGTGCGTCGAACGAGCAGTACTTC
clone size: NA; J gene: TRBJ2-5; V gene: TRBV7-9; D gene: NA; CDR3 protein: CASSPSLGASGETQYF; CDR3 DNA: TGTGCCAGCAGCCCCTCGTTGGGGGCGAGTGGAGAGACCCAGTACTTC
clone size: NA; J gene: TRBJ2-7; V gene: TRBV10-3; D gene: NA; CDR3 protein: CAISDGTLIYEQYF; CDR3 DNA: TGTGCCATCAGTGACGGGACTCTTATTTACGAGCAGTACTTC
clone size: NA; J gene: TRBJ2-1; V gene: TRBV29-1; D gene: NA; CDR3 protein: CSSWGTEGRGYNEQFF; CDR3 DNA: TGCAGCTCCTGGGGGACGGAGGGGCGGGGCTACAATGAGCAGTTCTTC
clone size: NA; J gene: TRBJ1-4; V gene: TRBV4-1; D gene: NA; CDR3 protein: CASSQRMGEKLFF; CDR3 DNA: TGCGCCAGCAGCCAACGGATGGGGGAAAAACTGTTTTTT
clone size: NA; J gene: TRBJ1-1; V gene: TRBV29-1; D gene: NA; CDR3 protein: CSVGARGFGTEAFF; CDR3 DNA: TGCAGCGTTGGGGCTCGGGGGTTCGGCACTGAAGCTTTCTTT
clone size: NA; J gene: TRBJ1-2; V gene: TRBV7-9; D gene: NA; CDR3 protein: CASSPRLGELMNGYTF; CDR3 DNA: TGTGCCAGCAGCCCACGCCTGGGTGAGCTGATGAATGGCTACACCTTC
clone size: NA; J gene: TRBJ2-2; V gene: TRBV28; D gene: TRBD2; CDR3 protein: CASSFAGGGYTGELFF; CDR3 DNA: TGTGCCAGCAGTTTCGCGGGAGGGGGTTACACCGGGGAGCTGTTTTTT
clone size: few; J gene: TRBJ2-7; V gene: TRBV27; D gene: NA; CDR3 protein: CASSLNSYEQYF; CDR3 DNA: TGTGCCAGCAGTTTAAACAGCTACGAGCAGTACTTC
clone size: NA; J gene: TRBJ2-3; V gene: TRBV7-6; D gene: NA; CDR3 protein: CASSLFGADTQYF; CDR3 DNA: TGTGCCAGCAGCTTATTTGGGGCAGATACGCAGTATTTT
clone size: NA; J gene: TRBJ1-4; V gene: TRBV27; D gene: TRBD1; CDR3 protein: CASSLGQVPEKLFF; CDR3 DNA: TGTGCCAGCAGTTTAGGACAGGTTCCTGAAAAACTGTTTTTT
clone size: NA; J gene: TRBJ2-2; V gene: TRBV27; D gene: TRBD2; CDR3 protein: CASSWGGNTGELFF; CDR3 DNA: TGTGCCAGCAGTTGGGGGGGGAACACCGGGGAGCTGTTTTTT
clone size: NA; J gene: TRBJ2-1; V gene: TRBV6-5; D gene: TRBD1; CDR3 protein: CASSPSDRGWNEQFF; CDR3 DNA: TGTGCCAGCAGTCCCTCGGACAGGGGGTGGAATGAGCAGTTCTTC
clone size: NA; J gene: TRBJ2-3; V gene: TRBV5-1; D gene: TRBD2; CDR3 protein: CASSSRLAPDTQYF; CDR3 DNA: TGCGCCAGCAGCTCTCGACTAGCCCCAGATACGCAGTATTTT
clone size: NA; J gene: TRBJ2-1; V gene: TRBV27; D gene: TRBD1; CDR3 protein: CASSPPGQPYNEQFF; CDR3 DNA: TGTGCCAGCAGTCCCCCGGGACAGCCCTACAATGAGCAGTTCTTC
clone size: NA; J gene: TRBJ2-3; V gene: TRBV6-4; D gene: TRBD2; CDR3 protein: CASSDFWRLAETHTDTQYF; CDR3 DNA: TGTGCCAGCAGTGACTTTTGGAGACTAGCGGAAACACACACAGATACGCAGTATTTT
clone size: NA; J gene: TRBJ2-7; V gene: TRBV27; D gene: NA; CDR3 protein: CASSLGGIYEQYF; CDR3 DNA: TGTGCCAGCAGTCTGGGGGGTATTTACGAGCAGTACTTC
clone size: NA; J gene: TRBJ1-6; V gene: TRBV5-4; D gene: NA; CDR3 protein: CASSLVDTSSYNSPLHF; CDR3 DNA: TGTGCCAGCAGCTTGGTTGACACCAGCTCCTATAATTCACCCCTCCACTTT
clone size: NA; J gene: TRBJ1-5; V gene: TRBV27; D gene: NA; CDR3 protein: CASSPSGWDVNQPQHF; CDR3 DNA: TGTGCCAGCAGCCCTTCGGGGTGGGACGTGAATCAGCCCCAGCATTTT
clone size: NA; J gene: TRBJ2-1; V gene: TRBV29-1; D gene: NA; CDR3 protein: CSGREYYNEQFF; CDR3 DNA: TGCAGCGGGCGAGAGTACTACAATGAGCAGTTCTTC
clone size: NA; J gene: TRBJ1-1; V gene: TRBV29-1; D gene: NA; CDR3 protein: CSIIMNAEAFF; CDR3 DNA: TGCAGCATAATAATGAACGCTGAAGCTTTCTTT
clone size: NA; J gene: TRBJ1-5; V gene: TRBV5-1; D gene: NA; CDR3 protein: CASSDRTDQPQHF; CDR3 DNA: TGCGCCAGCAGCGACAGGACGGATCAGCCCCAGCATTTT
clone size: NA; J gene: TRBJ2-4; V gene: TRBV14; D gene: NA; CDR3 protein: CASSQDGVAKNIQYF; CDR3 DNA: TGTGCCAGCAGCCAAGATGGAGTAGCCAAAAACATTCAGTACTTC
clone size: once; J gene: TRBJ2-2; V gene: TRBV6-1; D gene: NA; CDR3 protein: CASRHRADTGELFF; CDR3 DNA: TGTGCCAGCAGGCACAGGGCCGATACCGGGGAGCTGTTTTTT
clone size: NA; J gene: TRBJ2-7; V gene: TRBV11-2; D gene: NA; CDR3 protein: CASSFGVTGTYEQYF; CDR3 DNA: TGTGCCAGCAGCTTCGGCGTGACAGGTACCTACGAGCAGTACTTC
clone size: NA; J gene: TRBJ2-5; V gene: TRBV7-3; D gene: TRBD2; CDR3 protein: CASSLGSGSQETQYF; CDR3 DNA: TGTGCCAGCAGCTTAGGTAGCGGGTCTCAAGAGACCCAGTACTTC